The entry below gives a single T cell receptor (beta chain) sequence along with its context. The record originates from a study of blood T cell repertoires in COVID-19. Study-level background: The origin of the acute and convalescent COVID-19 samples was the United States, Italy and Spain.

Recruits, aged roughly 18 to 95 years, lived in 20 to 30 US areas. Cohort assignment relied on participant-reported clinical history. Original methodology: Reference gene primer amplification gave nucleated cell count estimates. Measured with immunoSEQ multiplex PCR; TCRdb has only the in-frame clones, and not every one. V and J calls and clone size are those listed in that table; D and trimming were worked out from the DNA. The data show over 250,000 clones, about 85% seen once. CDR3 length: 14 amino acids. V lost 0 bases and J 3 bases, leaving 7 bases between the germline ends. Looked up from germline, CDR1 is SGDLS and CDR2 is YYNGEE.

The chain couples TRBV9 to TRBJ2-1; weak D call: TRBD2 (6 bases). Sequenced input: PBMCs or T cells enriched from blood (not recorded which). The sequence was collected from a woman in her fifties or sixties who had recovered from COVID-19. The CDR3 coding sequence is TGTGCCAGCAGCGTAGTCGGGAGCTACAATGAGCAGTTCTTC. This sequence encodes CASSVVGSYNEQFF.